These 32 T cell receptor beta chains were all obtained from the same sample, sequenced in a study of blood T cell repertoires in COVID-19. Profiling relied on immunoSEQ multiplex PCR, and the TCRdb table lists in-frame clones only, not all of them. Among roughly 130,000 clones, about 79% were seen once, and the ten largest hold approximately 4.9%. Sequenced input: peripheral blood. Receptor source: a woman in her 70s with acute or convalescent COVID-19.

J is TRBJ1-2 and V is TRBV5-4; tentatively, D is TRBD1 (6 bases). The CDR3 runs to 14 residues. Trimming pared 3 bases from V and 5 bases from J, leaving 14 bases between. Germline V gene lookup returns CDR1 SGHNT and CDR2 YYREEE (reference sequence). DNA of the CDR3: TGTGCCAGCAGCTCTCAAGGACAGCGATATGGCTACACCTTC. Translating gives CASSSQGQRYGYTF.

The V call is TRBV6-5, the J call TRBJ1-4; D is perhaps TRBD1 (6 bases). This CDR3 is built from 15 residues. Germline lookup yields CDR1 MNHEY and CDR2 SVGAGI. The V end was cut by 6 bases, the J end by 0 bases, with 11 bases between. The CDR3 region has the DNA TGTGCCAGCAGAAAGGGGGTGGCAACTAATGAAAAACTGTTTTTT. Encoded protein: CASRKGVATNEKLFF.

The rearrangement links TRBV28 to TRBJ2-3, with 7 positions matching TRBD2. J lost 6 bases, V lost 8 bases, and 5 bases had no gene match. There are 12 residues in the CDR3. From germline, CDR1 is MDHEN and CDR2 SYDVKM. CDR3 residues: CASRGVQDTQYF. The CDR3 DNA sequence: TGTGCCAGCCGGGGGGTCCAGGATACGCAGTATTTT.

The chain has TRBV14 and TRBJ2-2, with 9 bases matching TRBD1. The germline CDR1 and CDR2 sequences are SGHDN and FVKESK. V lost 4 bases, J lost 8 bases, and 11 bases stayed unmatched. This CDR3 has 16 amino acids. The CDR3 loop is CASSPPGQGLFGELFF. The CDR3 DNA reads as TGTGCCAGCAGCCCACCAGGACAGGGGCTATTTGGGGAGCTGTTTTTT.

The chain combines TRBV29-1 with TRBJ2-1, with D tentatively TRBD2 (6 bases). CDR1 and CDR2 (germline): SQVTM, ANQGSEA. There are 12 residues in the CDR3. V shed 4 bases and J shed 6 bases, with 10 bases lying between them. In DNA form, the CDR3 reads TGCAGCGTTGGCACTAGCTCCAATGAGCAGTTCTTC. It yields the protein CSVGTSSNEQFF.

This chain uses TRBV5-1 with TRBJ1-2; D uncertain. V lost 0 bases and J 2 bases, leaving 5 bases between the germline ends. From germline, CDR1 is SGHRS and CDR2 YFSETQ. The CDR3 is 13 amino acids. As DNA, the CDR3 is TGCGCCAGCAGCTTGGACAGCAACTATGGCTACACCTTC. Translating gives CASSLDSNYGYTF.

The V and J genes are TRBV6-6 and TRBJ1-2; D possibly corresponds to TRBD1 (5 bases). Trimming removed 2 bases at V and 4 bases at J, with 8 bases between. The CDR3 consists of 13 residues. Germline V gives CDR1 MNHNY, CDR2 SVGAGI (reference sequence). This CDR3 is CASSYDRTYGYTF. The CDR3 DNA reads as TGTGCCAGCAGTTACGACAGAACCTATGGCTACACCTTC.

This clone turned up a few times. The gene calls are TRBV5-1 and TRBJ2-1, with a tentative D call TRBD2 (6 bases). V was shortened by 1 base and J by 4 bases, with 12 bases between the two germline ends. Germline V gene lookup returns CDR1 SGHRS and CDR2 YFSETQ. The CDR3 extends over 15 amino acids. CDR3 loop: CASSLRLVGYNEQFF. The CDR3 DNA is TGCGCCAGCAGCTTGCGACTAGTGGGGTACAATGAGCAGTTCTTC.

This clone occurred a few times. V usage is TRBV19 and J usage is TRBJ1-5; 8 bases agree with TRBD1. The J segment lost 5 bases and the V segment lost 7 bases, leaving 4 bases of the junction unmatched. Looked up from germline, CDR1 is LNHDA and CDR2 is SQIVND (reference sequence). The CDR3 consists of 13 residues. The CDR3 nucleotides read TGTGCCAGTAAGGACAGGGATTATCAGCCCCAGCATTTT. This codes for CASKDRDYQPQHF.

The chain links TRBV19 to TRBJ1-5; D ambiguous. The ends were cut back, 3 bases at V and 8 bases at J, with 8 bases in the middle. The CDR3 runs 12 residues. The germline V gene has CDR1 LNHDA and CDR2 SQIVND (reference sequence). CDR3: CASSIPLKPQHF. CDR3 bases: TGTGCCAGTAGTATTCCCCTTAAGCCCCAGCATTTT.

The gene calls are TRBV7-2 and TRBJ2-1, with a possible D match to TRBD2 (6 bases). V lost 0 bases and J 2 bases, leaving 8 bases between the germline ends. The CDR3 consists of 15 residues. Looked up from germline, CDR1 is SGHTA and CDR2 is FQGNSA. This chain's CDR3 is CASSLAGGTYNEQFF. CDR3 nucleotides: TGTGCCAGCAGCTTAGCCGGGGGAACCTACAATGAGCAGTTCTTC.

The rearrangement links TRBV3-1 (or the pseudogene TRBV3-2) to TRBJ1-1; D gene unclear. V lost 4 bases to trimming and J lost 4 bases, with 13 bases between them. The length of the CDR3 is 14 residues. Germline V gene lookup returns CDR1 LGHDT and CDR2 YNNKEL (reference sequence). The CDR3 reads CASSRAGIVTEAFF. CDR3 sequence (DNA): TGTGCCAGCAGCCGAGCGGGGATAGTCACTGAAGCTTTCTTT.

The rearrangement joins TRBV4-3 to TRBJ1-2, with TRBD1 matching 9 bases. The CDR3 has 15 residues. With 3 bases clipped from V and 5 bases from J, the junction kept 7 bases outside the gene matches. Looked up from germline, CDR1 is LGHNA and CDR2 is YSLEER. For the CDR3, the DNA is TGCGCCAGCAGCCATGATTTACAGGGGGCATATGGCTACACCTTC. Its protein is CASSHDLQGAYGYTF.

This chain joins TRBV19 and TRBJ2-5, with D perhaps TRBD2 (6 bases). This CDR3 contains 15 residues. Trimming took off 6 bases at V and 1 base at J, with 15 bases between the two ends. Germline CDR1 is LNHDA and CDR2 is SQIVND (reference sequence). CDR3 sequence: CASSRLPGLQETQYF. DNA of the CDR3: TGTGCCAGTAGCCGTCTCCCGGGACTCCAAGAGACCCAGTACTTC.

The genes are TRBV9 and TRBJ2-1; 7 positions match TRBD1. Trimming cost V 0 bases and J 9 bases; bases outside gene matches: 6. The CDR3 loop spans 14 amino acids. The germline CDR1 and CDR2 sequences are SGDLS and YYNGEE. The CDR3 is CASSVVLGGGEQFF. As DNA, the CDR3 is TGTGCCAGCAGCGTAGTTCTAGGGGGCGGTGAGCAGTTCTTC.

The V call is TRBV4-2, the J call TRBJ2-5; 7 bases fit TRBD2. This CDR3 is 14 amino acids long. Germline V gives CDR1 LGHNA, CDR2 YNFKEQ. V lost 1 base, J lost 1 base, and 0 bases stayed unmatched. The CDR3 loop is CASSQGGGQETQYF. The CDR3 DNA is TGTGCCAGCAGCCAAGGGGGGGGCCAAGAGACCCAGTACTTC.

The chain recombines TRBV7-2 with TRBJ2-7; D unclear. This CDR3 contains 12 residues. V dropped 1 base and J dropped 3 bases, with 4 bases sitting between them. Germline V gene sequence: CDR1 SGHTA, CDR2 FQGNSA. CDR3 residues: CASSLDIYEQYF. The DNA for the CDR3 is TGTGCCAGCAGCTTAGACATCTACGAGCAGTACTTC.

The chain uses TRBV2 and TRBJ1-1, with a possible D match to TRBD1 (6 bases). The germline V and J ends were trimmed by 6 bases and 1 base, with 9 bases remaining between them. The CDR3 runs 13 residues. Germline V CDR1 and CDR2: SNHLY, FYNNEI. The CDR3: CASRGQKNTEAFF. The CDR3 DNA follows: TGTGCCAGCAGAGGACAGAAGAACACTGAAGCTTTCTTT.

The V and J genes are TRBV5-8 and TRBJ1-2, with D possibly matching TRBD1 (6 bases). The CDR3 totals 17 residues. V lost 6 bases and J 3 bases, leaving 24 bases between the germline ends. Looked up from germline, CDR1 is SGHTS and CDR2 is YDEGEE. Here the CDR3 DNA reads TGTGCCAGCAAGGGAGAGATGAATACAGGGAGAGACTATGGCTACACCTTC. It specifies CASKGEMNTGRDYGYTF.

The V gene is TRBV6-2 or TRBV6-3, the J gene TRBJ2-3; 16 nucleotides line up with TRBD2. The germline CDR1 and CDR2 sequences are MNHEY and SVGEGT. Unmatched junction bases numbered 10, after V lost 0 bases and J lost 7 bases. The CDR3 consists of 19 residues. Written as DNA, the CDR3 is TGTGCCAGCAGTTACTCACCGGGACTAGCGGGGGGGCCTCGTCATACGCAGTATTTT. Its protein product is CASSYSPGLAGGPRHTQYF.

CDR3 sequence reads: CASSSTGANGYTF. For the CDR3, the DNA is TGTGCCAGCAGCTCCACAGGGGCTAATGGCTACACCTTC. The V gene is TRBV12-3 or TRBV12-4, the J gene TRBJ1-2; 7 bases match TRBD1. The CDR3 totals 13 residues. Trimming at V came to 6 bases and at J to 6 bases, leaving 7 bases not matched to a gene.

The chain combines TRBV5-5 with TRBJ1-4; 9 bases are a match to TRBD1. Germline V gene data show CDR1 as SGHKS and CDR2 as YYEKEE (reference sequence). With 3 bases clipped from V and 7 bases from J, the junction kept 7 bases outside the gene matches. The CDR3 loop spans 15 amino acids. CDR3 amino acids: CASSWPGQGFEKLFF. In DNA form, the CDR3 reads TGTGCCAGCAGCTGGCCGGGACAGGGTTTTGAAAAACTGTTTTTT.

In nucleotides, the CDR3 is TGTGCCAGCAGCTCCCGTCGGGATGGCTACACCTTC. Translation gives CASSSRRDGYTF. The chain uses TRBV3-1 (or the pseudogene TRBV3-2) and TRBJ1-2; D is unresolved. V gave up 5 bases and J gave up 6 bases, with 10 bases separating them. The germline V gene has CDR1 LGHDT and CDR2 YNNKEL (reference sequence). CDR3 length: 12 residues.

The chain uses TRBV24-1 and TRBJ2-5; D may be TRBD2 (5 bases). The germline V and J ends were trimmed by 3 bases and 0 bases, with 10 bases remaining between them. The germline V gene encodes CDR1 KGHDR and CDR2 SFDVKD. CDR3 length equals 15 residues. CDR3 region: CATSDGGSYQETQYF. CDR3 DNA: TGTGCCACCAGTGATGGCGGGTCGTACCAAGAGACCCAGTACTTC.

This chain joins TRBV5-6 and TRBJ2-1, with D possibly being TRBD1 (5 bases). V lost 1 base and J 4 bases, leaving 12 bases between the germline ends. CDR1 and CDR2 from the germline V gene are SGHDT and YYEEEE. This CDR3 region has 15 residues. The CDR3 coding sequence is TGTGCCAGCAGCTTGTGGGCAGGGCTTTACAATGAGCAGTTCTTC. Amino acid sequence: CASSLWAGLYNEQFF.

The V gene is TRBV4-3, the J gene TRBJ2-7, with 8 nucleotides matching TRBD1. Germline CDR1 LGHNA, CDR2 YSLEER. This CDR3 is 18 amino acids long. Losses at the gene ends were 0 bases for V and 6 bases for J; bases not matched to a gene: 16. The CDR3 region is CASSQDLRGRTGSVEQYF. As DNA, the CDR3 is TGCGCCAGCAGCCAAGATCTAAGGGGGAGGACAGGGTCAGTCGAGCAGTACTTC.

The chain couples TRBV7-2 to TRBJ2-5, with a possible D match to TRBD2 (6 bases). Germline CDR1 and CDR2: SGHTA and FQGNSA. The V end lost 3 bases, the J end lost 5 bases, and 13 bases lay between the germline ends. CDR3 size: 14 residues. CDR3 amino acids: CASSLGGAVETQYF. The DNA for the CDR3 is TGTGCCAGCAGCTTGGGGGGTGCAGTCGAGACCCAGTACTTC.

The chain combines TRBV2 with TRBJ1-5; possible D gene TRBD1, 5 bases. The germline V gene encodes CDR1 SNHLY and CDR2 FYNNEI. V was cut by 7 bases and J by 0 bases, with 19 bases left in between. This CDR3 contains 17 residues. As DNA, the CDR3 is TGTGCCAGCACCTACCAACCGACAGTAAATAGCAATCAGCCCCAGCATTTT. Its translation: CASTYQPTVNSNQPQHF.

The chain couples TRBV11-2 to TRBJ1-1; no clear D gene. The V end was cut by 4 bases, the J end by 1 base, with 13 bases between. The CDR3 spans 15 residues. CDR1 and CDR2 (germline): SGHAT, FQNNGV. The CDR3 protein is CASSYDTYGNTEAFF. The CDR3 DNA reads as TGTGCCAGCAGCTACGACACCTATGGGAACACTGAAGCTTTCTTT.

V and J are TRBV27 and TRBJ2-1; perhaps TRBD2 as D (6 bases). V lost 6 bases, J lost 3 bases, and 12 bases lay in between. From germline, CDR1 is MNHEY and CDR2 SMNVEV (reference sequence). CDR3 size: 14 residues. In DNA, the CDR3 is TGTGCCAGCAGCATCAGCGGGCACTACAATGAGCAGTTCTTC. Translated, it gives CASSISGHYNEQFF.

Written as DNA, the CDR3 is TGTGCCAGCAGCCATGACTACACCAAGGATGAGCAGTTCTTC. The encoded protein is CASSHDYTKDEQFF. The chain carries TRBV7-2 and TRBJ2-1, with D perhaps matching TRBD2 (5 bases). Germline V gene sequence: CDR1 SGHTA, CDR2 FQGNSA. This CDR3 has 14 amino acids. Trimming cost V 5 bases and J 8 bases, with 16 bases left between them.

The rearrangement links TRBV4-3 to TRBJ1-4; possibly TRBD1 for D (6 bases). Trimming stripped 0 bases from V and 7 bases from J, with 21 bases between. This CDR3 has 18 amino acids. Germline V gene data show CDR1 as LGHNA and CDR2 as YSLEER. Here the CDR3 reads CASSQDLTSGGGGEKLFF. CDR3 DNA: TGCGCCAGCAGCCAAGATCTTACGTCGGGAGGGGGGGGTGAAAAACTGTTTTTT.